This entry lists 17 T cell receptor beta chains sequenced from one sample in a study of blood T cell repertoires in COVID-19. Using immunoSEQ multiplex PCR, the repertoire was profiled, and TCRdb retains in-frame clones only, with some absent. This sample carries about 180,000 clones, 86% of them seen once, and the ten largest clones take less than 3.5%. Sample: peripheral blood. The origin of the receptors is a woman aged 25 to 45 with active or convalescent COVID-19.

V is TRBV7-9 and J is TRBJ1-3; no definite D call. V lost 8 bases to trimming and J lost 2 bases, with 10 bases between them. Germline values: CDR1 SEHNR, CDR2 FQNEAQ (reference sequence). The CDR3 totals 13 residues. As DNA, the CDR3 is TGTGCCAGCCGCTACGGGGCTGGAAACACCATATATTTT. Amino acid sequence: CASRYGAGNTIYF.

This chain joins TRBV30 and TRBJ1-2; TRBD1 agrees at 7 bases. Germline V gene sequence: CDR1 GTSNPN, CDR2 SVGIG (reference sequence). V shed 1 base, J shed 4 bases, and the junction held 9 bases outside the gene matches. CDR3 length: 15 amino acids. CDR3 in DNA: TGTGCCTGGAGTGACCCCCGGACAGGCGGCTATGGCTACACCTTC. As protein: CAWSDPRTGGYGYTF. Drawing the rest from reference TRBV30 and TRBJ1-2, the complete variable domain is SQTIHQWPATLVQPVGSPLSLECTVEGTSNPNLYWYRQAAGRGLQLLFYSVGIGQISSEVPQNLSASRPQDRQFILSSKKLLLSDSGFYLCAWSDPRTGGYGYTFGSGTRLTVV.

The chain uses TRBV24-1 and TRBJ2-3, with TRBD1 matching 9 bases. The CDR3 consists of 19 residues. Trimming at V came to 1 base and at J to 5 bases, leaving 15 bases not matched to a gene. Germline V gene data show CDR1 as KGHDR and CDR2 as SFDVKD. Here the CDR3 reads CATSDFRGTGSGLQDTQYF. In DNA, the CDR3 is TGTGCCACCAGTGATTTTCGGGGGACAGGGTCGGGACTGCAAGATACGCAGTATTTT.

This chain joins TRBV2 and TRBJ1-2, with TRBD1 identical over 7 bases. The CDR3 sequence is 14 residues long. The junction had 13 bases not matched to a gene; V was cut back by 8 bases and J by 7 bases. Germline CDR1 is SNHLY and CDR2 is FYNNEI. The CDR3 loop is CASSRQGELSGYTF. The CDR3 bases are TGTGCCAGCTCTAGACAGGGAGAGTTAAGTGGCTACACCTTC.

The rearrangement joins TRBV6-5 to TRBJ2-7, with 8 bases fitting TRBD2. This CDR3 is 15 amino acids long. V was clipped by 5 bases and J by 0 bases; unmatched bases: 6. Germline lookup yields CDR1 MNHEY and CDR2 SVGAGI. DNA of the CDR3: TGTGCCAGCAGTCCTGGGACTAGGAGCTCCTACGAGCAGTACTTC. The encoded protein is CASSPGTRSSYEQYF.

The chain carries TRBV6-5 and TRBJ1-5, with a weak D call TRBD1 (6 bases). The V and J ends lost 6 bases and 7 bases respectively, with 19 bases between them. The germline CDR1 and CDR2 sequences are MNHEY and SVGAGI. The CDR3 sequence is 15 residues long. CDR3 nucleotide sequence: TGTGCCAGCAGCCCACAGGGATTCTCTTACCAGCCCCAGCATTTT. Translating gives CASSPQGFSYQPQHF.

The chain is built from TRBV19 and TRBJ2-6; no reliable D call. This CDR3 is 14 amino acids long. Trimming removed 6 bases at V and 0 bases at J, with 6 bases between. The V gene's germline CDR1 is LNHDA and CDR2 SQIVND (reference sequence). The CDR3 here is CASRSSSGANVLTF. The CDR3 DNA reads as TGTGCCAGTAGGAGTTCCTCTGGGGCCAACGTCCTGACTTTC.

The chain joins TRBV6-6 to TRBJ1-3; unclear D gene. Germline V gene data show CDR1 as MNHNY and CDR2 as SVGAGI (reference sequence). There are 14 residues in the CDR3. V was cut by 6 bases and J by 4 bases, with 13 bases left in between. CDR3 sequence (DNA): TGTGCCAGCAGCCGCCTCGGGGAAGGAAACACCATATATTTT. Translated: CASSRLGEGNTIYF.

J is TRBJ2-7 and V is TRBV3-1 (or the pseudogene TRBV3-2), with D possibly being TRBD1 (7 bases). The CDR3 extends over 15 amino acids. Germline V gene sequence: CDR1 LGHDT, CDR2 YNNKEL (reference sequence). The V end lost 3 bases, the J end lost 3 bases, and 15 bases lay between the germline ends. Written as DNA, the CDR3 is TGTGCCAGCAGCCACTCCACTCAGGGGGGCTACGAGCAGTACTTC. Amino acid sequence: CASSHSTQGGYEQYF.

This chain links TRBV6-5 with TRBJ2-2; 8 bases are a match to TRBD2. This CDR3 region has 12 residues. CDR1 and CDR2 from the germline V gene are MNHEY and SVGAGI. The ends lost 7 bases at V and 6 bases at J; junction bases unmatched: 1. The CDR3 DNA sequence: TGTGCCAGCACCGGGAGGGCCGGGGAGCTGTTTTTT. Amino acid sequence: CASTGRAGELFF.

The gene calls are TRBV6-6 and TRBJ2-7, with 8 bases aligning to TRBD1. CDR3 length: 16 amino acids. Germline V lookup: CDR1 MNHNY, CDR2 SVGAGI (reference sequence). V was clipped by 4 bases and J by 2 bases; unmatched bases: 10. CDR3 loop: CASSSRPGQAPYEQYF. Here the CDR3 DNA reads TGTGCCAGCAGTTCCCGACCGGGACAGGCCCCCTACGAGCAGTACTTC.

This chain joins TRBV6-5 and TRBJ1-1, with unresolved D. The CDR3 runs to 13 residues. Germline V gene data show CDR1 as MNHEY and CDR2 as SVGAGI. Trimming left V 5 bases short and J 1 base short, with 8 bases between. The CDR3 sequence is CASSLRQNTEAFF. The CDR3 DNA is TGTGCCAGCAGTCTACGACAGAACACTGAAGCTTTCTTT.

The genes are TRBV5-6 and TRBJ2-5; TRBD2 agrees at 9 bases. Germline CDR1 reads SGHDT; CDR2 reads YYEEEE. After removal of 6 bases from V and 6 bases from J, the junction contained 15 bases not matched to a gene. The CDR3 is 16 residues long. The CDR3, as DNA: TGTGCCAGCACCCCCTTCGGCGGGAGGGCCGGGAAGACCCAGTACTTC. This encodes CASTPFGGRAGKTQYF.

The chain couples TRBV5-4 to TRBJ1-5; 10 nucleotides line up with TRBD1. Per the germline V gene, CDR1 is SGHNT and CDR2 is YYREEE (reference sequence). The CDR3 runs to 15 residues. V dropped 4 bases and J dropped 3; count of bases not matched to a gene: 4. CDR3 protein: CASSEGQGLNQPQHF. As DNA, the CDR3 is TGTGCCAGCAGCGAGGGACAGGGGCTCAATCAGCCCCAGCATTTT.

The chain carries TRBV7-9 and TRBJ1-1; weak D call: TRBD1 (5 bases). The length of the CDR3 is 15 residues. CDR1 SEHNR and CDR2 FQNEAQ come from the germline V gene (reference sequence). The ends were cut back, 2 bases at V and 1 base at J, with 11 bases in the middle. The CDR3 reads CASSLKGDSNTEAFF. CDR3 DNA sequence: TGTGCCAGCAGCTTAAAAGGGGATTCGAACACTGAAGCTTTCTTT.

The chain employs TRBV7-9 and TRBJ1-2; 7 nucleotides line up with TRBD1. V was clipped by 1 base and J by 7 bases; unmatched bases: 9. Germline-derived CDR1 and CDR2 are SEHNR and FQNEAQ (reference sequence). The CDR3 has 15 residues. CDR3 amino acids: CASSLGQGMIRGYTF. CDR3 nucleotide sequence: TGTGCCAGCAGCTTAGGACAGGGTATGATACGTGGCTACACCTTC.

This clone was counted once. The chain has TRBV28 and TRBJ2-5, with unresolved D. The CDR3 is made up of 17 amino acids. Per germline, CDR1 MDHEN and CDR2 SYDVKM. V was trimmed by 5 bases and J by 3 bases, leaving 22 bases between them. CDR3 sequence reads: CASSALGAGALKETQYF. CDR3 nucleotides: TGTGCCAGCAGTGCCCTAGGTGCCGGCGCACTCAAAGAGACCCAGTACTTC.